This T cell receptor (beta chain) came from a study of T cell repertoires in cytomegalovirus infection. Overall study context: Matching HLA type, along with CMV infection, was indicated by public TCR beta signatures. Broader study findings: People with CMV and the relevant HLA were identified by cumulative public TCR beta family frequency.

This clonotype was seen more than once but under ten times. As yet, its antigen is unknown. A much larger clone differs from this one at a single base, so this may be a read error. Germline CDR1 and CDR2: SEHNR and FQNEAQ (reference sequence). The length of the CDR3 is 12 residues. TCRdb independently ran MiXCR on the reads; one entry per CDR3 protein. The table includes roughly 760,000 distinct CDR3 sequences, 35% detected once. The genes are TRBV7-9 and TRBJ1-2; D not certain. What was sequenced was PBMCs. The source of this sequence is a human donor in good health (CMV status not recorded). Some clones in this sample may be carry-over from other donors' samples. CDR3: CDSSLDTYGYTF. In DNA form, the CDR3 reads TGTGACAGCAGCCTCGACACCTATGGCTACACCTTC.